A selection of T cell receptor beta chains follows, all from one sample in a study of memory CD4+ T cells and cytomegalovirus serostatus. Assay: immunoSEQ multiplex PCR; the TCRdb copy retains only in-frame clones and omits some. Of over 65,000 clones in the sample, around 80% are singletons; the top ten hold around 0.73%. Material: memory CD4+ T cells from blood. All receptors come from an adult in good health and CMV-seronegative. The CDR3 runs from the conserved cysteine through the conserved F or W. The D gene is left open where the match is weak. Part of the rows lack a size; the others show once, few, many or a class for expanded clones.

V,size,J,D,DNA,CDR3
TRBV18,.,TRBJ1-5,.,TGTGCCAGCTCACCACGGAGGGTTGGGGAGCCCCAGCATTTT,CASSPRRVGEPQHF
TRBV11-3,.,TRBJ2-4,.,TGTGCCAGCAGCCCCAACCTTGGGGCCCTCCAGATAGCCAAAAACATTCAGTACTTC,CASSPNLGALQIAKNIQYF
TRBV2,.,TRBJ2-7,.,TGTGCCAGCAGTGACGCAGGGCAAGCTCCCTACGAGCAGTACTTC,CASSDAGQAPYEQYF
TRBV28,once,TRBJ1-3,.,TGTGCCAGCATTAACTCTGGAAACACCATATATTTT,CASINSGNTIYF
TRBV7-9,many,TRBJ1-2,.,TGTGCCAGCAGCTTAGGTGCCGGACCGCATGGCTACACCTTC,CASSLGAGPHGYTF
TRBV7-6,.,TRBJ2-3,TRBD2,TGTGCCAGCAGCTTAGTATCCAGCGGGGACACAGATACGCAGTATTTT,CASSLVSSGDTDTQYF
TRBV5-1,.,TRBJ2-3,TRBD2,TGCGCCAGCGGATCCTATAGCGGGTGGGATGATACGCAGTATTTT,CASGSYSGWDDTQYF
TRBV11-1,.,TRBJ2-1,TRBD2,TGTGCCAGCAGCTCCGGGACTAGGCCAACCCATGAGCAGTTCTTC,CASSSGTRPTHEQFF
TRBV27,.,TRBJ1-1,.,TGTGCCAGCAGTTTGAAGCTGAACACTGAAGCTTTCTTT,CASSLKLNTEAFF
TRBV10-3,once,TRBJ2-3,TRBD2,TGTGCCATGTCTTTTAGCGGGGGGCGCACAGATACGCAGTATTTT,CAMSFSGGRTDTQYF
TRBV2,once,TRBJ1-4,.,TGTGCCAGCAGTGTCGGGGCCTACAGTGGTGAAAAACTGTTTTTT,CASSVGAYSGEKLFF
TRBV18,.,TRBJ2-7,TRBD1,TGTGCCAGCTCACCACGCCGGGACAGGGGGAACGAGCAGTACTTC,CASSPRRDRGNEQYF
TRBV11-2,few,TRBJ1-6,.,TGTGCCAGCAGCTTAGAACGAGATTCACCCCTCCACTTT,CASSLERDSPLHF
TRBV28,.,TRBJ2-7,TRBD1,TGTGCCAGCAGAAAGACAGGGGGCTACGAGCAGTACTTC,CASRKTGGYEQYF
TRBV7-2,.,TRBJ2-6,.,TGTGCCAGCAGCTTATCTCCTGGGGCCAACGTCCTGACTTTC,CASSLSPGANVLTF
TRBV5-1,.,TRBJ1-1,.,TGCGCCAGCAGCTTGGTTCGGGAGAACACTGAAGCTTTCTTT,CASSLVRENTEAFF
TRBV9,.,TRBJ2-2,.,TGTGCCAGCAGCGTAGCCCGGTACGGGGAGCTGTTTTTT,CASSVARYGELFF
TRBV7-3,few,TRBJ1-1,.,TGTGCCAGCAGCTTAACAGGAATGACTGAAGCTTTCTTT,CASSLTGMTEAFF
TRBV4-1,few,TRBJ1-5,TRBD1,TGCGCCAGCAGCCAAGATTTAAATGGACAGGGACGCAATCAGCCCCAGCATTTT,CASSQDLNGQGRNQPQHF
TRBV27,.,TRBJ1-4,.,TGTGCCAGCAGTGGACAGATGGGGGAAAAACTGTTTTTT,CASSGQMGEKLFF
TRBV10-3,once,TRBJ2-3,TRBD2,TGTGCCATCAGTGAGGGGAGGGGTAGCACAGATACGCAGTATTTT,CAISEGRGSTDTQYF
TRBV30,.,TRBJ1-1,.,TGTGCCTGGAGTGTACGGGGGAGGGGGGAAGCTTTCTTT,CAWSVRGRGEAFF
TRBV6-5,.,TRBJ2-3,.,TGTGCCAGCCGTCTTGGGGGGGGGCCTCCAGATACGCAGTATTTT,CASRLGGGPPDTQYF
TRBV19,.,TRBJ1-2,.,TGTGCCAGTAGTATAGACAGGCGTATTAACTATGGCTACACCTTC,CASSIDRRINYGYTF
TRBV6-1,few,TRBJ1-5,TRBD1,TGTGCCAGCAGTGGACAGCCGGGACAGTTAAATCAGCCCCAGCATTTT,CASSGQPGQLNQPQHF
TRBV11-2,.,TRBJ1-1,TRBD1,TGTGCCAGCAGCTTAGTGACAGGGGGATTAGGAACTGAAGCTTTCTTT,CASSLVTGGLGTEAFF
TRBV5-6,.,TRBJ1-4,.,TGTGCCAGCAGCTCCACAGTGATAAATGAAAAACTGTTTTTT,CASSSTVINEKLFF